The 23 T cell receptor beta chains below were found in one sample sequenced in a study of shared clonotypes between healthy human individuals. Method: immunoSEQ multiplex PCR; TCRdb's copy keeps in-frame clones and lacks some. The sample records more than 1.2 million clones, around 98.5% being singletons. The sequencing input was naive CD4+ T cells sorted from blood. Described subset: CD45RA+ positively selected. These receptors were obtained from a man under 40 in good health.

A note on this clone: Within the sample, other DNA sequences also encode this same CDR3. J is TRBJ2-5 and V is TRBV29-1; D is undetermined. CDR1 and CDR2 (germline): SQVTM, ANQGSEA. V lost 4 bases and J lost 2, with 5 bases in between. The CDR3 length is 11 residues. The DNA for the CDR3 is TGCAGCGTTGGGATTCAAGAGACCCAGTACTTC. Its translation: CSVGIQETQYF.

Concerning this clone: Other nucleotide sequences in the sample specify the same CDR3. This chain links TRBV27 with TRBJ2-4; TRBD1 matches at 8 bases. Losses at the gene ends were 5 bases for V and 2 bases for J; bases not matched to a gene: 5. CDR3 length equals 15 residues. In germline, CDR1 is MNHEY, CDR2 SMNVEV (reference sequence). The CDR3 DNA sequence: TGTGCCAGCAGTCCCCGGACAGGGACCAAAAACATTCAGTACTTC. This encodes CASSPRTGTKNIQYF.

This chain links TRBV6-4 with TRBJ1-2; D not resolved. The CDR3 is 13 amino acids. Looked up from germline, CDR1 is MRHNA and CDR2 is SNTAGT. With 3 bases removed from V and 4 bases from J, the gap between germline ends came to 9 bases. The CDR3 DNA reads TGTGCCAGCAGTGAAAAGGCAGGCTATGGCTACACCTTC. Translated: CASSEKAGYGYTF.

The chain has TRBV18 and TRBJ2-5; tentative D call: TRBD2 (6 bases). V dropped 3 bases and J dropped 5 bases, with 19 bases sitting between them. The CDR3 has 16 amino acids. Germline CDR1 reads KGHSH; CDR2 reads LQKENI. CDR3 DNA sequence: TGTGCCAGCTCACCCAGCGGAGGGAGACGCTGGGAGACCCAGTACTTC. The encoded protein is CASSPSGGRRWETQYF.

The rearrangement uses TRBV19 and TRBJ2-7, with 8 bases matching TRBD1. This CDR3 has 11 residues. CDR1 and CDR2 (germline): LNHDA, SQIVND (reference sequence). J gave up 5 bases and V 6 bases, and 0 bases lay outside the gene matches. The CDR3 sequence is CASRDRDEQYF. CDR3 coding DNA: TGTGCCAGTAGGGACAGGGACGAGCAGTACTTC. The full variable domain, completed using reference TRBV19 and TRBJ2-7, is DGGITQSPKYLFRKEGQNVTLSCEQNLNHDAMYWYRQDPGQGLRLIYYSQIVNDFQKGDIAEGYSVSREKKESFPLTVTSAQKNPTAFYLCASRDRDEQYFGPGTRLTVT.

The chain links TRBV27 to TRBJ2-2; D call uncertain. Germline loops: CDR1 MNHEY, CDR2 SMNVEV (reference sequence). The CDR3 length is 13 residues. The V and J ends lost 2 bases and 7 bases respectively, with 8 bases between them. The CDR3 nucleotides read TGTGCCAGCAGTTTAAATACGATCGGGGAGCTGTTTTTT. It encodes CASSLNTIGELFF.

The chain uses TRBV30 and TRBJ1-5, with D uncertain. The CDR3 is made up of 13 amino acids. Germline values: CDR1 GTSNPN, CDR2 SVGIG (reference sequence). V dropped 2 bases and J dropped 12 bases, with 17 bases sitting between them. CDR3: CAWSYPAVKDQHF. CDR3 sequence (DNA): TGTGCCTGGAGTTATCCGGCCGTCAAAGACCAGCATTTT. Variable domain in full (rest from reference TRBV30 and TRBJ1-5): SQTIHQWPATLVQPVGSPLSLECTVEGTSNPNLYWYRQAAGRGLQLLFYSVGIGQISSEVPQNLSASRPQDRQFILSSKKLLLSDSGFYLCAWSYPAVKDQHFGDGTRLSIL.

The chain has TRBV28 and TRBJ1-2; TRBD1 aligns across 8 bases. With 6 bases clipped from V and 0 bases from J, the junction kept 9 bases outside the gene matches. This CDR3 has 16 amino acids. The germline CDR1 and CDR2 sequences are MDHEN and SYDVKM. The CDR3 is CASSPPGRGPNYGYTF. CDR3 DNA: TGTGCCAGCAGCCCCCCCGGCAGGGGGCCTAACTATGGCTACACCTTC.

V is TRBV6-4 and J is TRBJ2-7; no clear D gene. CDR1 and CDR2 (germline): MRHNA, SNTAGT. V lost 3 bases to trimming and J lost 2 bases, with 11 bases between them. The CDR3 spans 14 residues. CDR3 in DNA: TGTGCCAGCAGTGATGGAAGGCCTACCTACGAGCAGTACTTC. It yields the protein CASSDGRPTYEQYF.

The genes are TRBV25-1 and TRBJ1-3, with 9 nucleotides matching TRBD1. This CDR3 comprises 17 residues. Unmatched junction bases numbered 4, after V lost 1 base and J lost 0 bases. Germline loops: CDR1 MGHDK, CDR2 SYGVNS. CDR3 nucleotides: TGTGCCAGCAGTGAATTTGGGGGACAGGGCTCTGGAAACACCATATATTTT. This encodes CASSEFGGQGSGNTIYF.

V is TRBV29-1 and J is TRBJ1-4; 7 bases fit TRBD1. The CDR3 covers 14 residues. The germline CDR1 and CDR2 sequences are SQVTM and ANQGSEA. Trimming at V came to 6 bases and at J to 5 bases, leaving 9 bases not matched to a gene. CDR3 in amino acids: CSVLTGTVNEKLFF. DNA for the CDR3: TGCAGCGTCCTTACCGGGACAGTGAATGAAAAACTGTTTTTT.

To note about this clone: Other DNA sequences from this sample encode an identical CDR3 as well. The gene calls are TRBV5-1 and TRBJ2-1, with 10 bases lining up with TRBD2. V trimming: 0 bases; J trimming: 4 bases; junction bases outside the gene matches: 1. Germline lookup yields CDR1 SGHRS and CDR2 YFSETQ. The CDR3 is 15 residues long. The CDR3 spells CASSLASGRYNEQFF. The CDR3 nucleotides read TGCGCCAGCAGCTTGGCTAGCGGGAGATACAATGAGCAGTTCTTC.

The chain combines TRBV19 with TRBJ2-2; TRBD1 matches at 10 bases. The CDR3 is made up of 13 amino acids. V lost 6 bases, J lost 5 bases, and 0 bases stayed unmatched. In germline, CDR1 is LNHDA, CDR2 SQIVND (reference sequence). CDR3: CASRDRGTGELFF. The CDR3 DNA is TGTGCCAGTAGGGACAGGGGGACCGGGGAGCTGTTTTTT.

The DNA for the CDR3 is TGTGCCAGCTCACCACAAAGCGGGAGTGGAGATACGCAGTATTTT. Residues: CASSPQSGSGDTQYF. The chain combines TRBV18 with TRBJ2-3, with 8 bases matching TRBD2. Per the germline V gene, CDR1 is KGHSH and CDR2 is LQKENI. This CDR3 has 15 residues. J gave up 5 bases and V 1 base, and 5 bases lay outside the gene matches.

In its sample, this clone was seen once. J is TRBJ2-1 and V is TRBV11-3, with TRBD2 identical over 7 bases. Losses at the gene ends were 5 bases for V and 4 bases for J; bases not matched to a gene: 14. The CDR3 extends over 17 amino acids. The germline V gene encodes CDR1 SGHNT and CDR2 YENEEA. The CDR3 loop is CASSAQSWEGPYNEQFF. CDR3 DNA: TGTGCCAGCAGCGCGCAGTCCTGGGAGGGGCCTTACAATGAGCAGTTCTTC.

This clone was seen a single time. The chain uses TRBV25-1 and TRBJ2-7; 8 bases match TRBD1. J lost 1 base, V lost 6 bases, and 8 bases had no gene match. This CDR3 spans 15 amino acids. Germline values: CDR1 MGHDK, CDR2 SYGVNS. Written as DNA, the CDR3 is TGTGCCAGCAGCGACGACAGGGGTTTGTCCTACGAGCAGTACTTC. Protein product: CASSDDRGLSYEQYF.

This rearrangement joins TRBV6-5 to TRBJ2-7; perhaps TRBD2 as D (5 bases). The length of the CDR3 is 15 residues. With 0 bases removed from V and 0 bases from J, the gap between germline ends came to 9 bases. Germline values: CDR1 MNHEY, CDR2 SVGAGI. CDR3 in amino acids: CASSYSTISSYEQYF. The CDR3 DNA follows: TGTGCCAGCAGTTACTCGACTATAAGCTCCTACGAGCAGTACTTC.

The V and J genes are TRBV6-1 and TRBJ2-7; D is possibly TRBD2 (5 bases). Germline assignment: CDR1 MNHNS and CDR2 SASEGT. V was pared by 6 bases and J by 2 bases, with 17 bases between. The CDR3 runs 15 residues. CDR3 sequence reads: CASSLTGSQTYEQYF. CDR3 nucleotides: TGTGCCAGCAGCCTTACGGGAAGCCAAACCTACGAGCAGTACTTC.

This chain uses TRBV14 with TRBJ2-7; D ambiguous. Germline CDR1 and CDR2: SGHDN and FVKESK. The CDR3 contains 11 residues. Trimming took 1 base from V and 9 from J, leaving 7 bases between them. Written as DNA, the CDR3 is TGTGCCAGCAGCCAAGTATTTTTGCAGTACTTC. This translates into CASSQVFLQYF. The full variable domain, completed using reference TRBV14 and TRBJ2-7, is EAGVTQFPSHSVIEKGQTVTLRCDPISGHDNLYWYRRVMGKEIKFLLHFVKESKQDESGMPNNRFLAERTGGTYSTLKVQPAELEDSGVYFCASSQVFLQYFGPGTRLTVT.

The rearrangement links TRBV28 to TRBJ2-1; D ambiguous. The V end was cut by 6 bases, the J end by 0 bases, with 12 bases between. Germline V gene data show CDR1 as MDHEN and CDR2 as SYDVKM. There are 15 residues in the CDR3. CDR3 loop: CASSNMKGSYNEQFF. The CDR3 region has the DNA TGTGCCAGCAGCAACATGAAGGGCTCCTACAATGAGCAGTTCTTC.

CDR3 nucleotides: TGTGCCAGCAGCCAAGAGATGGGAACTCTCTCGGGGACCCAGTACTTC. It specifies CASSQEMGTLSGTQYF. V gene TRBV14 combines with J gene TRBJ2-5, with D unresolved. Germline CDR1 and CDR2: SGHDN and FVKESK. The V end lost 0 bases, the J end lost 7 bases, and 18 bases lay between the germline ends. The CDR3 extends over 16 amino acids.

The V call is TRBV18, the J call TRBJ2-7; D gene uncertain. The CDR3 extends over 13 amino acids. Trimming took off 4 bases at V and 3 bases at J, with 10 bases between the two ends. CDR1 is KGHSH, CDR2 LQKENI, per germline. CDR3 residues: CASSLGPYYEQYF. DNA of the CDR3: TGTGCCAGCTCACTTGGACCGTACTACGAGCAGTACTTC.

The chain carries TRBV28 and TRBJ2-7, with D hard to call. This CDR3 has 14 residues. Germline V lookup: CDR1 MDHEN, CDR2 SYDVKM. Trimming took off 6 bases at V and 4 bases at J, with 16 bases between the two ends. In nucleotides, the CDR3 is TGTGCCAGCAGGCAGGTTCCCAGACCTTACGAGCAGTACTTC. Residues: CASRQVPRPYEQYF.